This entry describes one TCR beta chain. These data are taken from a study of blood T cell repertoires in COVID-19. Study-level background: From the United States, Italy and Spain came samples of acute and convalescent COVID-19. T cells, B-cell-depleted T cells, or PBMCs supplied cDNA or gDNA.

As processed by the authors: Amplification of reference gene primers was used by the study to estimate nucleated cell counts. The repertoire was sequenced with immunoSEQ multiplex PCR; TCRdb's copy has only in-frame clones and lacks some. V and J calls and clone size are those listed in that table; D and trimming were worked out from the DNA. The sample lists roughly 140,000 clones, 87% occurring once. CDR1 is SQVTM, CDR2 ANQGSEA, per germline. CDR3 length equals 12 residues. The TCR sequence derives from a woman in her fifties or sixties with active or convalescent COVID-19. The sample comprised peripheral blood. The chain employs TRBV29-1 and TRBJ1-4, with D perhaps matching TRBD1 (5 bases). The CDR3 coding sequence is TGCGCGGGGCGCGGAAGTAATGAAAAACTGTTTTTT. Its translation: CAGRGSNEKLFF.